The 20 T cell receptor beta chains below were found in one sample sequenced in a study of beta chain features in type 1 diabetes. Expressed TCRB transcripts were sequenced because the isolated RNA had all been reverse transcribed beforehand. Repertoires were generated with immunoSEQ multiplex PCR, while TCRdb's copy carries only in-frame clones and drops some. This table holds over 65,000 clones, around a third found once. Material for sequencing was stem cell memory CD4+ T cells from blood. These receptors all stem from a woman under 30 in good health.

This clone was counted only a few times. In DNA form, the CDR3 reads TGTGCCAGCAGCTTGGAACAGGGGTACACTGAAGCTTTCTTT. It yields the protein CASSLEQGYTEAFF. The rearrangement links TRBV5-6 to TRBJ1-1, with TRBD1 identical over 7 bases. The CDR3 sequence is 14 residues long. The ends lost 0 bases at V and 3 bases at J; junction bases unmatched: 2. Germline V gene sequence: CDR1 SGHDT, CDR2 YYEEEE.

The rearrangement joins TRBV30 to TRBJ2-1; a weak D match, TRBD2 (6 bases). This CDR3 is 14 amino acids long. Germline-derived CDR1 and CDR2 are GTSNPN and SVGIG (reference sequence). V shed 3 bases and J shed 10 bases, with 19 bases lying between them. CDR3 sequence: CAWRGSVAAGEQFF. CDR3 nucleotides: TGTGCCTGGAGGGGCAGCGTAGCGGCGGGGGAGCAGTTCTTC. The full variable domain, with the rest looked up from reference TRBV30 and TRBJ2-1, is SQTIHQWPATLVQPVGSPLSLECTVEGTSNPNLYWYRQAAGRGLQLLFYSVGIGQISSEVPQNLSASRPQDRQFILSSKKLLLSDSGFYLCAWRGSVAAGEQFFGPGTRLTVL.

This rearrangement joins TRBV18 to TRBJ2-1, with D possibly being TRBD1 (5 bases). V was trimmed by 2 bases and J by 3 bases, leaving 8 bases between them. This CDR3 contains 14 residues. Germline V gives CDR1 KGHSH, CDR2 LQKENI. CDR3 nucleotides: TGTGCCAGCTCACCAGACAGTATCTACAATGAGCAGTTCTTC. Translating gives CASSPDSIYNEQFF.

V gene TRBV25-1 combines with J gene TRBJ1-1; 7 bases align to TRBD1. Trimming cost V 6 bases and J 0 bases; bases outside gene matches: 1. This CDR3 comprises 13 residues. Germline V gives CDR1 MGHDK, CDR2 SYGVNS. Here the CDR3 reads CASRDRLNTEAFF. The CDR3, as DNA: TGTGCCAGCAGGGACAGGTTGAACACTGAAGCTTTCTTT.

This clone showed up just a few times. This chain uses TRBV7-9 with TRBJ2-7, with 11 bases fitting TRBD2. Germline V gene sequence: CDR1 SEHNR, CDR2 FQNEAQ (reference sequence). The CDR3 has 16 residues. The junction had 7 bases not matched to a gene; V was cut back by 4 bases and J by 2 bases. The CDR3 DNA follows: TGTGCCAGCAGCTCAGAGCTAGCGGGAGGCACCTACGAGCAGTACTTC. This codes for CASSSELAGGTYEQYF. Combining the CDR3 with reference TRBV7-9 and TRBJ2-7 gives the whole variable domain DTGVSQNPRHKITKRGQNVTFRCDPISEHNRLYWYRQTLGQGPEFLTYFQNEAQLEKSRLLSDRFSAERPKGSFSTLEIQRTEQGDSAMYLCASSSELAGGTYEQYFGPGTRLTVT.

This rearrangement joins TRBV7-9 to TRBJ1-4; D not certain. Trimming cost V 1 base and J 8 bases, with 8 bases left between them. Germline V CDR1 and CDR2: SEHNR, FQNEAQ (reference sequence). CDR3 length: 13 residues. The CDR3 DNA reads TGTGCCAGCAGCTTAGAGATACAGGAAAAACTGTTTTTT. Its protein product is CASSLEIQEKLFF. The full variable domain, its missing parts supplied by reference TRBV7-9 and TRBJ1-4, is DTGVSQNPRHKITKRGQNVTFRCDPISEHNRLYWYRQTLGQGPEFLTYFQNEAQLEKSRLLSDRFSAERPKGSFSTLEIQRTEQGDSAMYLCASSLEIQEKLFFGSGTQLSVL.

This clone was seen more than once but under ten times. CDR3 loop: CASSVGTGRDTQYF. The DNA of the CDR3 is TGTGCCAGCAGCGTCGGGACAGGGAGAGATACGCAGTATTTT. This chain connects TRBV9 to TRBJ2-3, with 9 bases matching TRBD1. The CDR3 is made up of 14 amino acids. The V gene end was trimmed by 2 bases and the J gene end by 5 bases; junction bases not matched to a gene: 3. In germline, CDR1 is SGDLS, CDR2 YYNGEE.

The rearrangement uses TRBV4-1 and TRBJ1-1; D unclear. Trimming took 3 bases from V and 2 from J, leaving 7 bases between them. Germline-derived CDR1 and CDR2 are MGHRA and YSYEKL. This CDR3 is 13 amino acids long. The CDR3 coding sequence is TGCGCCAGCAGCCAGGCGGGAAACACTGAAGCTTTCTTT. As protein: CASSQAGNTEAFF.

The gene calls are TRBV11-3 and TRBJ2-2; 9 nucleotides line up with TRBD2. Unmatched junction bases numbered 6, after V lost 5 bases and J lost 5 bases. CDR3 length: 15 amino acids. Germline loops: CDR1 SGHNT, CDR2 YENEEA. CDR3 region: CASSHSGSMTGELFF. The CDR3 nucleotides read TGTGCCAGCAGCCATAGCGGGAGTATGACCGGGGAGCTGTTTTTT. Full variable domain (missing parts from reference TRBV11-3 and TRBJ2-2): EAGVVQSPRYKIIEKKQPVAFWCNPISGHNTLYWYLQNLGQGPELLIRYENEEAVDDSQLPKDRFSAERLKGVDSTLKIQPAELGDSAVYLCASSHSGSMTGELFFGEGSRLTVL.

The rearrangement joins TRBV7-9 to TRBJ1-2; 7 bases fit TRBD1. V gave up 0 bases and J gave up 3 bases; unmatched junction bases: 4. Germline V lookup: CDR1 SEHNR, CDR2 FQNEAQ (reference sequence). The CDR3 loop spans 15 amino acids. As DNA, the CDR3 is TGTGCCAGCAGCTTAGCCCGGGACAGCGACTATGGCTACACCTTC. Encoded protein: CASSLARDSDYGYTF.

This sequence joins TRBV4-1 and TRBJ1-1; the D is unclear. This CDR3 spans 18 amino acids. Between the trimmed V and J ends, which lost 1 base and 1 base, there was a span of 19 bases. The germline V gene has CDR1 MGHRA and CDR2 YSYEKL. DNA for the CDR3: TGCGCCAGCAGCCAAGTTGGAGGAGCTGACTTGTGGAACACTGAAGCTTTCTTT. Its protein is CASSQVGGADLWNTEAFF.

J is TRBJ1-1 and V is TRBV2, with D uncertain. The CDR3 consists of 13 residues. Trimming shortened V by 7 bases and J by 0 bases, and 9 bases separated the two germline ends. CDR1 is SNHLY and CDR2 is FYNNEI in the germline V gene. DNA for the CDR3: TGTGCCAGCACCCTAGAGGTGAACACTGAAGCTTTCTTT. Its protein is CASTLEVNTEAFF. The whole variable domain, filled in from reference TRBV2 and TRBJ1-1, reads EPEVTQTPSHQVTQMGQEVILRCVPISNHLYFYWYRQILGQKVEFLVSFYNNEISEKSEIFDDQFSVERPDGSNFTLKIRSTKLEDSAMYFCASTLEVNTEAFFGQGTRLTVV.

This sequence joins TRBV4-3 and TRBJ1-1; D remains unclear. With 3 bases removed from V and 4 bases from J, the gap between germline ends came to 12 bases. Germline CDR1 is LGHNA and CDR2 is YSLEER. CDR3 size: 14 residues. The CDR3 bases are TGCGCCAGCAGCCACTTAGGGAGGAGCACTGAAGCTTTCTTT. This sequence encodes CASSHLGRSTEAFF.

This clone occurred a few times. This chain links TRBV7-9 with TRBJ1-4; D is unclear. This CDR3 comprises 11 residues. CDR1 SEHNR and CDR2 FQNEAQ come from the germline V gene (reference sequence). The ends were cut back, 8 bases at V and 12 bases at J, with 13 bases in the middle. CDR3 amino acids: CASGGGGELFF. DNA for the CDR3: TGTGCCAGCGGAGGAGGCGGGGAACTGTTTTTT.

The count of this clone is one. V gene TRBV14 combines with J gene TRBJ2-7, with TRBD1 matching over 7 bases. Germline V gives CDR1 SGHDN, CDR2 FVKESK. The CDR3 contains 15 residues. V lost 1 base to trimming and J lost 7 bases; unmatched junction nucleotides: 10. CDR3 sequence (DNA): TGTGCCAGCAGCCAAGTATGGCAGGGGGTGGGGGAGCAGTACTTC. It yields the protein CASSQVWQGVGEQYF.

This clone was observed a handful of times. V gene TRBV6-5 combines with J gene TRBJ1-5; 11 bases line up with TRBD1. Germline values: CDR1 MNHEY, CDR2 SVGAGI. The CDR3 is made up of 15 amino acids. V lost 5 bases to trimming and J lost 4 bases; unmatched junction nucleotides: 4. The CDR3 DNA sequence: TGTGCCAGCAGTCTGGACAGGGGGCCTAATCAGCCCCAGCATTTT. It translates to CASSLDRGPNQPQHF.

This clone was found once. CDR3 sequence: CASSGSGAYEQYF. In DNA, the CDR3 is TGTGCCAGCAGTGGCAGCGGGGCCTACGAGCAGTACTTC. The rearrangement joins TRBV6-1 to TRBJ2-7; 7 bases align to TRBD2. The V gene end was trimmed by 4 bases and the J gene end by 2 bases; junction bases not matched to a gene: 2. The CDR3 sequence is 13 residues long. CDR1 is MNHNS, CDR2 SASEGT, per germline.

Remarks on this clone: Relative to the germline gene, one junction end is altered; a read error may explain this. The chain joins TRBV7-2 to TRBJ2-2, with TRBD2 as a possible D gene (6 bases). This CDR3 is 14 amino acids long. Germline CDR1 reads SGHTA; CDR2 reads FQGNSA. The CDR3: CASSFLGGAGKLFF. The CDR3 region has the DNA TGTGCCAGCAGCTTCCTTGGCGGGGCCGGGAAGCTGTTTTTT.

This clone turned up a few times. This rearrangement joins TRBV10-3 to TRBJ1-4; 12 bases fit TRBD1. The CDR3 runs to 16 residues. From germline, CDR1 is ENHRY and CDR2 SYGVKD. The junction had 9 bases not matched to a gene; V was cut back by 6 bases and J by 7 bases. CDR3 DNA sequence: TGTGCCATCAGGCCGGGACAGGGGGCCGGGGGTGAAAAACTGTTTTTT. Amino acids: CAIRPGQGAGGEKLFF.

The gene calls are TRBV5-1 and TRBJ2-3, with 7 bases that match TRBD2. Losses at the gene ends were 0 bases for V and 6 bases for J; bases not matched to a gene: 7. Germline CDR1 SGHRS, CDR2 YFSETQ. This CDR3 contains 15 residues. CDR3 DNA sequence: TGCGCCAGCAGCTTGGACCCTAGCGGAGGTGATACGCAGTATTTT. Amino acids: CASSLDPSGGDTQYF.